The present T cell receptor beta chain was sequenced within a study of T cells after yellow fever vaccination. CDR1 and CDR2 from the germline V gene are MNHEY and SVGAGI. The CDR3 spans 15 residues. V was pared by 2 bases and J by 4 bases, with 14 bases between. This clonotype was picked up a small number of times. Its antigen is not known. TCRdb analysed the 5' RACE reads with MiXCR anew, one entry per CDR3 protein. The table records roughly 340,000 distinct CDR3 sequences, 3% to 4.5% of them present only once. Notes on the study in general: Most primary-vaccination clones recurred post-booster (nearly 98% CD4, around 88% CD8).

The sequence derives from a man younger than 30 who received the YFV17D yellow fever vaccine. The sequenced sample was PBMCs, obtained 5 days after the yellow fever booster vaccination. The rearrangement joins TRBV6-5 to TRBJ1-1, with D hard to call. The CDR3 DNA sequence: TGTGCCAGCAGTTACGACGCCCGGGGAGGCACTGAAGCTTTCTTT. It is translated as CASSYDARGGTEAFF.